This T cell receptor beta chain comes out of a study of T cell changes during pregnancy in multiple sclerosis (dated by TCRdb to about 2019). Context from the whole study: The study looked at changes in the T cell repertoire across pregnancy in women with multiple sclerosis.

Library generation was performed with the immunoSEQ multiplex PCR assay. Held by TCRdb, this immuneACCESS table contains in-frame sequences only and omits some clones. Under half of the omission traces to an unresolved V gene where checked; the cause of the rest is unknown. This sample has 80,000 to 130,000 clones in its table, and almost 95% of those were observed once. 0.7% to 0.9% of the sample is held by the ten biggest clonotypes. The germline ends are 8 bases apart after V is trimmed by 6 bases and J by 2 bases. Based on the germline V gene (reference sequence), the CDR1 and CDR2 sequences are DFQATT and SNEGSKA. The CDR3 goes from the cysteine to the phenylalanine over 11 residues. Only the CDR3 DNA stays, 33 bases, in frame from base 1. Concerning this clone itself: This clone's antigen is unknown. Base-call qualities are not available, and no considerably larger clone is one nucleotide away.

Sequencing was performed on peripheral blood, taken before pregnancy. This clonotype originated in a female donor with multiple sclerosis, enrolled in a pregnancy study. This receptor chain uses TRBV20-1 and TRBJ2-7; the D region possibly corresponds to TRBD2 (5 bases align). CDR3 reads: CSAEGAYEQYF. The nucleotides are TGCAGTGCAGAGGGAGCCTACGAGCAGTACTTC.